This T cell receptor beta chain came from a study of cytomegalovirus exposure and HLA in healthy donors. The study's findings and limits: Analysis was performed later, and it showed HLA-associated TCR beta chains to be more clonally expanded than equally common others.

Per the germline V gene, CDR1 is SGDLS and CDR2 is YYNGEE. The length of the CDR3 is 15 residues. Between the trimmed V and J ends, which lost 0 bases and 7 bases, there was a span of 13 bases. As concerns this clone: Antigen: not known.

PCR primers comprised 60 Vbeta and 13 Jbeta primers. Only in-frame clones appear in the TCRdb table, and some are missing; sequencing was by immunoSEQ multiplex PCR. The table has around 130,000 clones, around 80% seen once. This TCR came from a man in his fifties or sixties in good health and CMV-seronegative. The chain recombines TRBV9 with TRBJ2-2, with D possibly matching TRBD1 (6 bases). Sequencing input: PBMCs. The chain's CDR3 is CASSVDSRGNGELFF. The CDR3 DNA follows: TGTGCCAGCAGCGTAGACTCAAGGGGGAACGGGGAGCTGTTTTTT.